This record covers a single T cell receptor (beta chain). Its antigen is still unknown. The CDR3 sequence is 15 residues long. CDR1 SGHTA and CDR2 FQGNSA come from the germline V gene. The V end lost 4 bases, the J end lost 7 bases, and 19 bases lay between the germline ends. The authors extracted RNA and reverse transcribed it into cDNA as the sequencing template. Sequencing was performed with immunoSEQ multiplex PCR; in TCRdb, only in-frame clones are kept and a portion is missing. The repertoire has over 150,000 clones, 45% to 75% of them found once; the top ten carry around 0.7%. The sample belongs to a study of CD8+ T cells in alopecia areata. Study-wide results and caveats: Scalp clonality dropped significantly under tofacitinib, as did expanded CD8+ top-100 clones. Mouse data revealed clearer TCR sharing than patient data did, a gap possibly tied to HLA.

The treatment is: oral pan-JAK inhibitor, 5-10 mg twice daily. The chain recombines TRBV7-2 with TRBJ1-1; the D is unclear. The sample was CD4+ T cells sorted from blood, taken at week 4, from a patient treated with tofacitinib. This TCR was recovered from a human donor with alopecia areata. The CDR3 reads CASSYVGSGRVEAFF. CDR3 nucleotide sequence: TGTGCCAGCAGCTATGTCGGGTCGGGGAGGGTTGAAGCTTTCTTT.